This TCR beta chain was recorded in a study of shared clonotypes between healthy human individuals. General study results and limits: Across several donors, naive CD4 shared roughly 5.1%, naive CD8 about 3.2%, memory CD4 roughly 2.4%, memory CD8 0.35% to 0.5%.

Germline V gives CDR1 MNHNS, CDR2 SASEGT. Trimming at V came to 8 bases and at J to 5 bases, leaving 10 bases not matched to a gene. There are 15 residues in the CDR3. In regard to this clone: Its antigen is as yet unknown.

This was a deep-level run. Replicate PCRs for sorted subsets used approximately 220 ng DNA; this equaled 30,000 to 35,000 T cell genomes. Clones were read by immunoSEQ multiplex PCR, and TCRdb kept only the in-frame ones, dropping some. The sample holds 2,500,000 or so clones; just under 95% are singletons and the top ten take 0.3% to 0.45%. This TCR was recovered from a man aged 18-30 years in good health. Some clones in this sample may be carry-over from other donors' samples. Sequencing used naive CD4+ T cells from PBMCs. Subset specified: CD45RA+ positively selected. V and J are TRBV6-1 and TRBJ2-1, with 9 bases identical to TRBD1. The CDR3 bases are TGTGCCAGCTGTCAAAGACAGGGGGGTCACAATGAGCAGTTCTTC. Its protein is CASCQRQGGHNEQFF.